The 17 T cell receptor beta chains below were found in one sample sequenced in a study of blood T cells in healthy people across ages. PCR was performed a second time for about 6 to 11 cycles using a sample-barcoded 5' primer and a J-beta primer mix. Each CDR3 protein gets one entry after TCRdb re-called the 5' RACE reads with MiXCR. Here the sample spans around 1.5 million distinct CDR3 sequences, approximately 59% being singletons. Specimen: blood. The receptor source for this set is a man aged 18 to 30 in good health.

This clonotype has a handful of counts. The V call is TRBV5-1, the J call TRBJ2-7; D not certain. Germline V gives CDR1 SGHRS, CDR2 YFSETQ. With 7 bases removed from V and 1 base from J, the gap between germline ends came to 15 bases. This CDR3 region has 14 residues. In DNA, the CDR3 is TGCGCCAGCGGAGAGAGACTGAATTCCTACGAGCAGTACTTC. Translating it yields CASGERLNSYEQYF.

As concerns this clonotype: A junction boundary mismatches the germline segment, possibly from a read error. J is TRBJ2-7 and V is TRBV27, with a possible D match to TRBD1 (7 bases). The CDR3 consists of 13 residues. CDR1 is MNHEY, CDR2 SMNVEV, per germline (reference sequence). The CDR3 DNA is TGTGCCGGCAGCATAGGGGGCGGGGACGAGCAGTACTTC. It yields the protein CAGSIGGGDEQYF.

This clonotype appeared a few times. The chain combines TRBV20-1 with TRBJ1-1; unclear D gene. With 0 bases removed from V and 6 bases from J, the gap between germline ends came to 11 bases. Germline CDR1 reads DFQATT; CDR2 reads SNEGSKA (reference sequence). There are 13 residues in the CDR3. The CDR3 sequence: CSARDVMEPEAFF. The DNA of the CDR3 is TGCAGTGCTAGAGATGTCATGGAGCCTGAAGCTTTCTTT.

The chain couples TRBV20-1 to TRBJ1-3, with 7 bases aligning to TRBD1. Trimming removed 5 bases from V and 4 bases from J; junction bases left unmatched: 8. The CDR3 extends over 14 amino acids. Germline CDR1 and CDR2: DFQATT and SNEGSKA (reference sequence). This CDR3 reads CSAERGPQGNTIYF. Here the CDR3 DNA reads TGCAGTGCTGAGAGGGGGCCACAGGGAAACACCATATATTTT.

The J gene is TRBJ2-6, the V gene TRBV14; D not certain. Trimming stripped 5 bases from V and 12 bases from J, with 8 bases between. From germline, CDR1 is SGHDN and CDR2 FVKESK. CDR3 length: 11 amino acids. This CDR3 is CASSFSGVLTF. CDR3 nucleotides: TGTGCCAGCAGCTTCTCCGGCGTCCTGACTTTC. The whole variable domain, remainder taken from reference TRBV14 and TRBJ2-6, is EAGVTQFPSHSVIEKGQTVTLRCDPISGHDNLYWYRRVMGKEIKFLLHFVKESKQDESGMPNNRFLAERTGGTYSTLKVQPAELEDSGVYFCASSFSGVLTFGAGSRLTVL.

This clonotype was found a few times. The J gene is TRBJ2-7, the V gene TRBV3-1; unclear D gene. V shed 0 bases and J shed 4 bases, with 10 bases lying between them. This CDR3 region has 14 residues. Looked up from germline, CDR1 is LGHDT and CDR2 is YNNKEL (reference sequence). CDR3 bases: TGTGCCAGCAGCCAAGATACGGTGTATTACGAGCAGTACTTC. Its protein is CASSQDTVYYEQYF.

The chain recombines TRBV20-1 with TRBJ1-1; 7 nucleotides agree with TRBD1. Germline V lookup: CDR1 DFQATT, CDR2 SNEGSKA (reference sequence). The CDR3 is 14 residues long. Trimming took 4 bases from V and 1 from J; bases not matched to a gene: 6. CDR3 amino acids: CSANRGAGNTEAFF. For the CDR3, the DNA is TGCAGTGCTAACAGGGGCGCCGGGAACACTGAAGCTTTCTTT.

This clonotype occurred a few times. The rearrangement links TRBV10-3 to TRBJ2-7; no clear D gene. This CDR3 region has 11 residues. Trimming pared 10 bases from V and 0 bases from J, leaving 7 bases between. Germline assignment: CDR1 ENHRY and CDR2 SYGVKD. The CDR3 nucleotides read TGTGCCACCACGGACTCCTACGAGCAGTACTTC. This encodes CATTDSYEQYF.

This clonotype was seen only a few times. The chain couples TRBV24-1 to TRBJ2-5; no firm D call. There are 13 residues in the CDR3. Germline-derived CDR1 and CDR2 are KGHDR and SFDVKD. V was pared by 4 bases and J by 0 bases, with 5 bases between. CDR3 sequence: CATSEEYQETQYF. The CDR3 DNA sequence: TGTGCCACCAGTGAGGAGTACCAAGAGACCCAGTACTTC.

As regards this clonotype: The germline gene is not matched at one end of the junction; a read error may be the cause. The chain is built from TRBV5-6 and TRBJ1-2, with a tentative D call TRBD1 (6 bases). Germline CDR1 and CDR2: SGHDT and YYEEEE. This CDR3 is 12 amino acids long. CDR3 residues: CVSLDRHYGYTF. CDR3 in DNA: TGTGTCAGCCTTGACAGGCACTATGGCTACACCTTC.

This rearrangement joins TRBV6-2 or TRBV6-3 to TRBJ2-7; 8 nucleotides match TRBD1. The CDR3 is 12 amino acids. Germline V CDR1 and CDR2: MNHEY, SVGEGT. With 10 bases clipped from V and 1 base from J, the junction kept 3 bases outside the gene matches. For the CDR3, the DNA is TGTGCCACCGGGGACAGGTCCTACGAGCAGTACTTC. The encoded protein is CATGDRSYEQYF.

This clonotype was observed a handful of times. The CDR3 coding sequence is TGTGCCAGCAGCTTTAGACTAGCGAGAAACAATGAGCAGTTCTTC. Its protein is CASSFRLARNNEQFF. The chain joins TRBV13 to TRBJ2-1, with 8 bases identical to TRBD2. With 3 bases clipped from V and 5 bases from J, the junction kept 6 bases outside the gene matches. Germline loops: CDR1 PRHDT, CDR2 FYEKMQ (reference sequence). The CDR3 runs to 15 residues.

In its sample, this clonotype was seen a few times. A read error is possible here, since a much larger clone lies one base away. V is TRBV6-1 and J is TRBJ2-5; TRBD2 matches 7 bases. Germline-derived CDR1 and CDR2 are MNHNS and SASEGT. This CDR3 region has 16 residues. J lost 0 bases, V lost 2 bases, and 6 bases had no gene match. CDR3 sequence reads: CASSEWAGENQETQYF. The CDR3, as DNA: TGTGCCAGCAGTGAATGGGCGGGGGAGAACCAAGAGACCCAGTACTTC.

This clonotype has just a few counts. The chain has TRBV5-1 and TRBJ2-7; D gene ambiguous. V dropped 5 bases and J dropped 0 bases, with 12 bases sitting between them. The germline V gene encodes CDR1 SGHRS and CDR2 YFSETQ. The CDR3 is 14 amino acids. The CDR3 is CASRREINSYEQYF. The CDR3 DNA follows: TGCGCCAGCAGAAGGGAAATTAACTCCTACGAGCAGTACTTC.

This clonotype was recorded a few times. The chain couples TRBV14 to TRBJ1-2, with 7 bases matching TRBD1. With V trimmed by 0 bases and J by 4 bases, 5 bases remained unmatched. The CDR3 runs to 15 residues. Per germline, CDR1 SGHDN and CDR2 FVKESK. The DNA for the CDR3 is TGTGCCAGCAGCCAAGACCCCGGACAGGCCTATGGCTACACCTTC. Encoded protein: CASSQDPGQAYGYTF.

The rearrangement uses TRBV6-1 and TRBJ1-1; no firm D call. Trimming left V 6 bases short and J 2 bases short, with 22 bases between. CDR1 and CDR2 (germline): MNHNS, SASEGT. CDR3 size: 17 residues. In DNA, the CDR3 is TGTGCCAGCAGGCCTCCCGGGCGGAGACGGGGAAACACTGAAGCTTTCTTT. Protein product: CASRPPGRRRGNTEAFF.

This clonotype was detected a few times. For the CDR3, the DNA is TGTGCCAGCAGTTCCAGCGGGGCGAGCTCCTACGAGCAGTACTTC. Translated: CASSSSGASSYEQYF. The chain employs TRBV27 and TRBJ2-7; TRBD2 matches 7 bases. The CDR3 contains 15 residues. V lost 4 bases and J lost 0; bases outside the gene matches: 6. CDR1 and CDR2 (germline): MNHEY, SMNVEV (reference sequence).